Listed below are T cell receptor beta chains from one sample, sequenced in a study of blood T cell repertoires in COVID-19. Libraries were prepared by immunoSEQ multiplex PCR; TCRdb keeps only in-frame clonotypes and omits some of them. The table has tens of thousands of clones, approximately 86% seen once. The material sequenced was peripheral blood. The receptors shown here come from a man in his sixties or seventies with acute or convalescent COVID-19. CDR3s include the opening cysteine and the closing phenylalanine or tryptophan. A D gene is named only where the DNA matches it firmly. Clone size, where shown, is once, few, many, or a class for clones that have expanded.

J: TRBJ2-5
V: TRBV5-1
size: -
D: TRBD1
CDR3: CASSLIPGTGPKTQYF
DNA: TGCGCCAGCAGCTTGATCCCCGGGACAGGGCCGAAGACCCAGTACTTC

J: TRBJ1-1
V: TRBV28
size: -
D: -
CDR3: CASSFGGAEAFF
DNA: TGTGCCAGCAGTTTCGGGGGAGCTGAAGCTTTCTTT

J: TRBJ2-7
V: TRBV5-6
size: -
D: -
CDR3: CASSLWQGGSYEQYF
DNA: TGTGCCAGCAGCTTGTGGCAGGGGGGATCCTACGAGCAGTACTTC

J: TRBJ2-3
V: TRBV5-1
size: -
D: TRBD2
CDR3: CASSRNSGEGTDTQYF
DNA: TGCGCCAGCAGCCGAAATAGCGGGGAGGGCACAGATACGCAGTATTTT

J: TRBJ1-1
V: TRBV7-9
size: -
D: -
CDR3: CASTPRRGRGTEAFF
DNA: TGTGCCAGCACCCCCCGTCGGGGAAGGGGGACTGAAGCTTTCTTT

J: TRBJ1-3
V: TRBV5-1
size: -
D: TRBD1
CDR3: CASSFGTEGNTIYF
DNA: TGCGCCAGCAGCTTTGGGACAGAGGGAAACACCATATATTTT

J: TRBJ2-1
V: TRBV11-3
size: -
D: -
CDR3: CASSLDQISSYNEQFF
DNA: TGTGCCAGCAGCTTAGATCAGATAAGCTCCTACAATGAGCAGTTCTTC

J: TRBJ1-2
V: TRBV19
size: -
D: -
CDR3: CASSFRTPSAADSSYGYTF
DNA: TGTGCCAGTAGCTTCCGAACCCCCTCTGCTGCTGACAGCTCCTATGGCTACACCTTC

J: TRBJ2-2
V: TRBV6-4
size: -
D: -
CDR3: CASSGQLNTGELFF
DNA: TGTGCCAGCAGTGGACAGCTGAACACCGGGGAGCTGTTTTTT

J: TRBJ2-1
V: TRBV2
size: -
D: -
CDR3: CASSPRSGSHNEQFF
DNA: TGTGCCAGCAGCCCCCGTTCGGGGAGCCACAATGAGCAGTTCTTC

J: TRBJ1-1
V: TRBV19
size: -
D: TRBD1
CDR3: CASSIVGVRRQGSNTEAFF
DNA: TGTGCCAGTAGTATAGTGGGGGTGAGGAGACAGGGCTCGAACACTGAAGCTTTCTTT

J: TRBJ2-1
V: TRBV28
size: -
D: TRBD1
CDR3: CASRPGQSYNEQFF
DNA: TGTGCCAGCCGCCCGGGACAGTCCTACAATGAGCAGTTCTTC

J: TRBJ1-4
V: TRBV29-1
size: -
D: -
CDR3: CSAGTGEDEKLFF
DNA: TGCAGCGCCGGGACGGGGGAGGATGAAAAACTGTTTTTT

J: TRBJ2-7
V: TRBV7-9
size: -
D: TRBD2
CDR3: CASSLAGGYEQYF
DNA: TGTGCCAGCAGTTTAGCGGGAGGATACGAGCAGTACTTC

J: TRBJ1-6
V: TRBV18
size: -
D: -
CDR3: CASSPPGGARSYNSPLHF
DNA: TGTGCCAGCTCACCACCGGGGGGAGCTAGATCCTATAATTCACCCCTCCACTTT

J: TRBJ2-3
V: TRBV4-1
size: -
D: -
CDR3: CASSPYREDTQYF
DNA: TGCGCCAGCAGCCCTTACAGGGAGGATACGCAGTATTTT

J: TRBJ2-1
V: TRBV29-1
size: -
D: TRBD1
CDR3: CSADRGYNEQFF
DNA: TGCAGCGCTGACAGGGGGTACAATGAGCAGTTCTTC

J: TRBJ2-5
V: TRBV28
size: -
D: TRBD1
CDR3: CASSTGTGETQYF
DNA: TGTGCCAGCAGCACCGGGACAGGCGAGACCCAGTACTTC

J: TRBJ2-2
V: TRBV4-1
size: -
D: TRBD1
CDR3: CASSQDSGTGGTGELFF
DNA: TGCGCCAGCAGCCAAGATTCGGGGACAGGGGGCACCGGGGAGCTGTTTTTT

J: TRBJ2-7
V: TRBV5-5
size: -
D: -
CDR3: CASSLAPTGGYEQYF
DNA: TGTGCCAGCAGCTTGGCCCCGACAGGTGGATACGAGCAGTACTTC

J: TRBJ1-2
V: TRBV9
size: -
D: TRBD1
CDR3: CASSPDPQGAYYGYTF
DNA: TGTGCCAGCAGCCCAGACCCCCAGGGGGCATACTATGGCTACACCTTC

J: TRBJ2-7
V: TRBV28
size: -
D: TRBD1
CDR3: CASSLWGQGDSYEQYF
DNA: TGTGCCAGCAGTTTATGGGGACAGGGGGACAGTTACGAGCAGTACTTC

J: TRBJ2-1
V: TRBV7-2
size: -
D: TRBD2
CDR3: CASSFPAPTSGGASNEQFF
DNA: TGTGCCAGCAGCTTCCCTGCTCCGACTAGCGGGGGGGCTAGTAATGAGCAGTTCTTC

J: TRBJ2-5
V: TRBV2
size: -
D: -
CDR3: CASSDGRAGETQYF
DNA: TGTGCCAGCAGTGACGGGCGGGCGGGCGAGACCCAGTACTTC

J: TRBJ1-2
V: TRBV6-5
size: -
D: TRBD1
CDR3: CATGDRANYGYTF
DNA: TGTGCCACCGGGGACAGAGCTAACTATGGCTACACCTTC

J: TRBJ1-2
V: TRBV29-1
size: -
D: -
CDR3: CSVEDEQGLNYGYTF
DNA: TGCAGCGTTGAAGATGAGCAGGGCCTAAACTATGGCTACACCTTC

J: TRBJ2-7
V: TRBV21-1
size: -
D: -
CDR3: CASSTRQGNVYEQYF
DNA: TGTGCCAGCAGCACCAGACAGGGTAATGTGTACGAGCAGTACTTC

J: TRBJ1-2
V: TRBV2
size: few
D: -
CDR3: CASSARDYGYTF
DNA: TGTGCCAGCTCCGCGCGGGACTATGGCTACACCTTC

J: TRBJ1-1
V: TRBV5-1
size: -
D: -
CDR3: CASSPINTDTEAFF
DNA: TGCGCCAGCAGCCCGATCAACACAGACACTGAAGCTTTCTTT

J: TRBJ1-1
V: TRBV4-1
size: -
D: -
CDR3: CASSQDDSTMRNTEAFF
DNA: TGCGCCAGCAGCCAAGACGACAGTACCATGCGGAACACTGAAGCTTTCTTT

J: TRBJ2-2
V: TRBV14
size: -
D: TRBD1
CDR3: CASSQGQGYTGELFF
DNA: TGTGCCAGCAGCCAAGGACAGGGTTACACCGGGGAGCTGTTTTTT

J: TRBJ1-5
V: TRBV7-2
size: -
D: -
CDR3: CASSLEMNQPQHF
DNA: TGTGCCAGCAGCCTCGAGATGAATCAGCCCCAGCATTTT